Listed below are T cell receptor beta chains from one sample, sequenced in a study of shared clonotypes between healthy human individuals. Repertoires were generated with immunoSEQ multiplex PCR, while TCRdb's copy carries only in-frame clones and drops some. The data hold around 2.3 million clones, with roughly 95% observed a single time. Sample: naive CD4+ T cells sorted from blood. These receptors were obtained from a man between 18 and 35 years old in good health. Each CDR3 is given with its conserved first and last residue. Fields, in order: J gene, V gene, D gene, clone size, CDR3 DNA, CDR3 protein. D genes are given only for firm matches. Rows may omit the clone size; those that give it use once, few, many or a size class.

J gene: TRBJ1-5
V gene: TRBV20-1
D gene: NA
clone size: once
CDR3 DNA: TGCAGTGCTCCGATGTATCAGCCCCAGCATTTT
CDR3 protein: CSAPMYQPQHF

J gene: TRBJ2-7
V gene: TRBV7-8
D gene: NA
clone size: NA
CDR3 DNA: TGTGCCAGCAGCCAAAAGCGTTGGGCAGTCACCTACGAGCAGTACTTC
CDR3 protein: CASSQKRWAVTYEQYF

J gene: TRBJ1-4
V gene: TRBV4-1
D gene: NA
clone size: NA
CDR3 DNA: TGCGCCAGCAGCCAAGGACAGATTAATGAAAAACTGTTTTTT
CDR3 protein: CASSQGQINEKLFF

J gene: TRBJ1-2
V gene: TRBV7-2
D gene: NA
clone size: once
CDR3 DNA: TGTGCCAGCAGCCAAAAGAGACCTCCCTATGGCTACACCTTC
CDR3 protein: CASSQKRPPYGYTF

J gene: TRBJ2-3
V gene: TRBV7-8
D gene: TRBD2
clone size: NA
CDR3 DNA: TGTGCCAGCAGGTCAGCGGGGAAAAACACAGATGCGCAGTATTTT
CDR3 protein: CASRSAGKNTDAQYF

J gene: TRBJ1-1
V gene: TRBV14
D gene: NA
clone size: NA
CDR3 DNA: TGTGCCAGCAGCCAGTGGCAGGGAGGGTCGGCGGACACTGAAGCTTTCTTT
CDR3 protein: CASSQWQGGSADTEAFF

J gene: TRBJ2-7
V gene: TRBV20-1
D gene: NA
clone size: NA
CDR3 DNA: TGCAGTGCTAGTTCAGACTACGAGCAGTACTTC
CDR3 protein: CSASSDYEQYF

J gene: TRBJ2-1
V gene: TRBV5-1
D gene: NA
clone size: NA
CDR3 DNA: TGCGCCAGCAGCTCTGTGGGGGCCCACAATGAGCAGTTCTTC
CDR3 protein: CASSSVGAHNEQFF

J gene: TRBJ1-1
V gene: TRBV5-1
D gene: NA
clone size: NA
CDR3 DNA: TGCGCCAGCAGCTTGTGGACAGCAAACACTGAAGCTTTCTTT
CDR3 protein: CASSLWTANTEAFF

J gene: TRBJ1-1
V gene: TRBV5-4
D gene: NA
clone size: NA
CDR3 DNA: TGTGCCAGCAGCTCTGGAGGGATGAACACTGAAGCTTTCTTT
CDR3 protein: CASSSGGMNTEAFF

J gene: TRBJ2-2
V gene: TRBV10-1
D gene: NA
clone size: NA
CDR3 DNA: TGCGCCACCGCTCGGACAGAGGGCACCGGGGAGCTGTTTTTT
CDR3 protein: CATARTEGTGELFF

J gene: TRBJ1-1
V gene: TRBV5-1
D gene: TRBD1
clone size: NA
CDR3 DNA: TGCGCCAGCAGCGTACAGGGGCCGGGGGTCACTGAAGCTTTCTTT
CDR3 protein: CASSVQGPGVTEAFF

J gene: TRBJ2-7
V gene: TRBV11-1
D gene: TRBD1
clone size: NA
CDR3 DNA: TGTGCCAGCAGCCGACAGGGATCCTACGAGCAGTACTTC
CDR3 protein: CASSRQGSYEQYF

J gene: TRBJ2-2
V gene: TRBV27
D gene: NA
clone size: once
CDR3 DNA: TGTGCCAGCAGTTTATTGACCGACACCGGGGAGCTGTTTTTT
CDR3 protein: CASSLLTDTGELFF

J gene: TRBJ1-3
V gene: TRBV5-3
D gene: NA
clone size: NA
CDR3 DNA: TGTGCCAGAAGCCCGTCCAGACAGGCCTCTGGAAACACCATATATTTT
CDR3 protein: CARSPSRQASGNTIYF

J gene: TRBJ1-1
V gene: TRBV6-5
D gene: NA
clone size: NA
CDR3 DNA: TGTGCCAGCAGCAAAAAGGCCGGAGGCACTGAAGCTTTCTTT
CDR3 protein: CASSKKAGGTEAFF

J gene: TRBJ2-4
V gene: TRBV11-2
D gene: NA
clone size: once
CDR3 DNA: TGTGCCAGCAGCTCCCCCGTAGGGAGGAACATTCAGTACTTC
CDR3 protein: CASSSPVGRNIQYF

J gene: TRBJ2-5
V gene: TRBV7-9
D gene: TRBD2
clone size: NA
CDR3 DNA: TGTGCCAGCAGCCCTACTAGCGGGACCTTTCAAGAGACCCAGTACTTC
CDR3 protein: CASSPTSGTFQETQYF

J gene: TRBJ2-5
V gene: TRBV28
D gene: NA
clone size: once
CDR3 DNA: TGTGCCAGCAGTTTGCCCCAAGAGACCCAGTACTTC
CDR3 protein: CASSLPQETQYF

J gene: TRBJ2-3
V gene: TRBV19
D gene: NA
clone size: NA
CDR3 DNA: TGTGCCAGTAGTATTCGAGACAGCCTCACAGATACGCAGTATTTT
CDR3 protein: CASSIRDSLTDTQYF

J gene: TRBJ2-7
V gene: TRBV18
D gene: NA
clone size: NA
CDR3 DNA: TGTGCCAGCTCACAACAGGAAGGGAGCGAGCAGTACTTC
CDR3 protein: CASSQQEGSEQYF

J gene: TRBJ2-6
V gene: TRBV19
D gene: NA
clone size: NA
CDR3 DNA: TGTGCCAGCAACCCCCGGCACTCTGGGGCCAACGTCCTGACTTTC
CDR3 protein: CASNPRHSGANVLTF

J gene: TRBJ2-3
V gene: TRBV9
D gene: TRBD2
clone size: NA
CDR3 DNA: TGTGCCAGCAGCGTAGAAGGACTAGCGGGTTCAGATACGCAGTATTTT
CDR3 protein: CASSVEGLAGSDTQYF

J gene: TRBJ1-5
V gene: TRBV18
D gene: NA
clone size: NA
CDR3 DNA: TGTGCCAGCTCACCACCGGGGGTGCGCAATCAGCCCCAGCATTTT
CDR3 protein: CASSPPGVRNQPQHF

J gene: TRBJ2-1
V gene: TRBV7-9
D gene: NA
clone size: NA
CDR3 DNA: TGTGCCAGCAGCACTTCGGGGGAGCAGTTCTTC
CDR3 protein: CASSTSGEQFF

J gene: TRBJ2-3
V gene: TRBV5-1
D gene: TRBD2
clone size: NA
CDR3 DNA: TGCGCCAGCAGCAAAGCGGGAGCGTTAGATACGCAGTATTTT
CDR3 protein: CASSKAGALDTQYF

J gene: TRBJ2-5
V gene: TRBV6-6
D gene: NA
clone size: NA
CDR3 DNA: TGTGCCAGCAGCCTTGGACTCTTTGGGGAGACCCAGTACTTC
CDR3 protein: CASSLGLFGETQYF

J gene: TRBJ2-6
V gene: TRBV7-9
D gene: NA
clone size: NA
CDR3 DNA: TGTGCCAGCAGCTTAGCGGGTACTGGGGCCAACGTCCTGACTTTC
CDR3 protein: CASSLAGTGANVLTF

J gene: TRBJ1-4
V gene: TRBV7-2
D gene: NA
clone size: NA
CDR3 DNA: TGTGCCAGCAGCGAGGGTGAAAAACTGTTTTTT
CDR3 protein: CASSEGEKLFF

J gene: TRBJ1-6
V gene: TRBV5-1
D gene: NA
clone size: NA
CDR3 DNA: TGCGCCAGCAGCTTGGACATAGAGAATTCACCCCTCCACTTT
CDR3 protein: CASSLDIENSPLHF

J gene: TRBJ1-2
V gene: TRBV9
D gene: NA
clone size: NA
CDR3 DNA: TGTGCCAGCAGCACGACAGAGAACTATGGCTACACCTTC
CDR3 protein: CASSTTENYGYTF

J gene: TRBJ1-3
V gene: TRBV11-2
D gene: NA
clone size: NA
CDR3 DNA: TGTGCCAGCAGCTTAACGCAGGGGCTTTGGAACACCATATATTTT
CDR3 protein: CASSLTQGLWNTIYF

J gene: TRBJ2-7
V gene: TRBV7-9
D gene: NA
clone size: NA
CDR3 DNA: TGTGCCAGCAGCTTGACCAGGGATAAAAAAAAGTACGAGCAGTACTTC
CDR3 protein: CASSLTRDKKKYEQYF

J gene: TRBJ2-5
V gene: TRBV7-2
D gene: TRBD2
clone size: NA
CDR3 DNA: TGTGCCAGCAGCCCACGGACTAGCGGGGGGCGTGGAGAGACCCAGTACTTC
CDR3 protein: CASSPRTSGGRGETQYF